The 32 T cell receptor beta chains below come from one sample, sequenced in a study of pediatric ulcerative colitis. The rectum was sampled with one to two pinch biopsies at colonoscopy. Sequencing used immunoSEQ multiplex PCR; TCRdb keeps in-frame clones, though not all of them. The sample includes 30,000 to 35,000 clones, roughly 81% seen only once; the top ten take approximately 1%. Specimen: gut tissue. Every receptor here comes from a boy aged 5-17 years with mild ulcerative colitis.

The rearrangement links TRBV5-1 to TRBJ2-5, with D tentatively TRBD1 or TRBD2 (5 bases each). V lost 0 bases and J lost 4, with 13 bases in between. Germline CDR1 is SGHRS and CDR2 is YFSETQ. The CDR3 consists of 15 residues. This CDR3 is CASSLAGTPTETQYF. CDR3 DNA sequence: TGCGCCAGCAGCTTGGCCGGGACCCCTACAGAGACCCAGTACTTC.

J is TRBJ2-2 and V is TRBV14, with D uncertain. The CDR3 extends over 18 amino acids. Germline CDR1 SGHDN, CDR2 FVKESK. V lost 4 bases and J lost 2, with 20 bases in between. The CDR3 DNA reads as TGTGCCAGCAGCCCGTTGCGTGGCAGACCCTTTAACACCGGGGAGCTGTTTTTT. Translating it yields CASSPLRGRPFNTGELFF.

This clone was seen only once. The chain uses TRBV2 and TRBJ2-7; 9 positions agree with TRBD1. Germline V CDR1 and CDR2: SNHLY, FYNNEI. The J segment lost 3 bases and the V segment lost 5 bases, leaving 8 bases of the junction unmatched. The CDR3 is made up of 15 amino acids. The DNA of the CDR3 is TGTGCCAGCAGTTTCCGGGACAGGGACCTCTACGAGCAGTACTTC. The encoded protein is CASSFRDRDLYEQYF.

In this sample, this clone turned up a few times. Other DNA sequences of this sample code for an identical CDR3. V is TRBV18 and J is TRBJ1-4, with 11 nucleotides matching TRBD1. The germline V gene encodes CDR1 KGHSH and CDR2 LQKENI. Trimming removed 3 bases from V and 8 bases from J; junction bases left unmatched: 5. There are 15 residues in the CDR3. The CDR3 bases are TGTGCCAGCTCACCTCCGGGACAGGGGGGCGAAAAACTGTTTTTT. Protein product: CASSPPGQGGEKLFF.

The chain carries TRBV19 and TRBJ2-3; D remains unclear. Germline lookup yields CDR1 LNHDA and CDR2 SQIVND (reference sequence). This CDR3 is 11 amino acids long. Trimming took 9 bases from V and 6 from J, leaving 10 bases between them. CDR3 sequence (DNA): TGTGCCAGCCGCAACGGGGATACGCAGTATTTT. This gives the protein CASRNGDTQYF.

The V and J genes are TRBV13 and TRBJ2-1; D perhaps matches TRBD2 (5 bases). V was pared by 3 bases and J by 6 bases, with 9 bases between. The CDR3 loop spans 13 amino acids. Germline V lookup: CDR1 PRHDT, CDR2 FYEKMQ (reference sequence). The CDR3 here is CASSFRGPNEQFF. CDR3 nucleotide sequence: TGTGCCAGCAGCTTCCGCGGGCCCAATGAGCAGTTCTTC.

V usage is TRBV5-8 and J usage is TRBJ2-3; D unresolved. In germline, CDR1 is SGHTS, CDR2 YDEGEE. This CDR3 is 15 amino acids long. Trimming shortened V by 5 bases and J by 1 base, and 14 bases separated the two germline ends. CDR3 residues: CASRFLGQGTDTQYF. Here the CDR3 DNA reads TGTGCCAGCAGGTTCTTAGGGCAGGGCACAGATACGCAGTATTTT.

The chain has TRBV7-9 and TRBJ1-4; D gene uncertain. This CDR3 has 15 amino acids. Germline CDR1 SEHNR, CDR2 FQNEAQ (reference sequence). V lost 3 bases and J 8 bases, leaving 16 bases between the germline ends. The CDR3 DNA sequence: TGTGCCAGCAGCTTCGACGTCAGGTCTCGGGAAAAACTGTTTTTT. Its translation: CASSFDVRSREKLFF. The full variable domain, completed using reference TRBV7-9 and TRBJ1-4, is DTGVSQNPRHKITKRGQNVTFRCDPISEHNRLYWYRQTLGQGPEFLTYFQNEAQLEKSRLLSDRFSAERPKGSFSTLEIQRTEQGDSAMYLCASSFDVRSREKLFFGSGTQLSVL.

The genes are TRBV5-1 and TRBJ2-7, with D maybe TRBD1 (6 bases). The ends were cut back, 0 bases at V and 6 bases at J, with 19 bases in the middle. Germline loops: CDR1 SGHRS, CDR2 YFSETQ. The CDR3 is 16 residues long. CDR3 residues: CASSLDRRAGVREQYF. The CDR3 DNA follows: TGCGCCAGCAGCTTGGACAGGCGGGCAGGGGTTCGCGAGCAGTACTTC.

The CDR3 region has the DNA TGCGCCAGCAGCCACCCCTCGGGAGCTGGAAACACCATATATTTT. Its translation: CASSHPSGAGNTIYF. J is TRBJ1-3 and V is TRBV4-1, with D unclear. Trimming removed 3 bases at V and 2 bases at J, with 11 bases between. The CDR3 runs to 15 residues. The germline V gene encodes CDR1 MGHRA and CDR2 YSYEKL.

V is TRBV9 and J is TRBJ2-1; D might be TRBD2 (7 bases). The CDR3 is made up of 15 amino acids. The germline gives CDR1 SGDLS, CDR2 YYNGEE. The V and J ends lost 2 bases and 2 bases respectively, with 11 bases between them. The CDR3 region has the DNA TGTGCCAGCAGCGTTGCGGGGGCTACCTACAATGAGCAGTTCTTC. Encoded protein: CASSVAGATYNEQFF.

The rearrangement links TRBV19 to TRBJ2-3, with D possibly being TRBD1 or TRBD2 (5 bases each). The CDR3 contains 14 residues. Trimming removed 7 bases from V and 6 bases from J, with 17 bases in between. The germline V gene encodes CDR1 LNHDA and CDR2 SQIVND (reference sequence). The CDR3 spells CASTGAGGHDTQYF. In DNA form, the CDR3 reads TGTGCCAGTACCGGGGCAGGCGGGCACGATACGCAGTATTTT.

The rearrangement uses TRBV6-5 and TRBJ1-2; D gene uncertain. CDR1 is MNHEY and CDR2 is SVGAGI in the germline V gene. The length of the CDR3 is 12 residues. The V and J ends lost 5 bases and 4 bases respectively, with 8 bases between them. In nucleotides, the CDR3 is TGTGCCAGCAGTCCGGACTCCTATGGCTACACCTTC. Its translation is CASSPDSYGYTF.

As DNA, the CDR3 is TGTGCCAGCAGCTTCCCCCCGGATCCCTACGAGCAGTACTTC. It specifies CASSFPPDPYEQYF. The J gene is TRBJ2-7, the V gene TRBV5-5; D unresolved. The CDR3 consists of 14 residues. Germline assignment: CDR1 SGHKS and CDR2 YYEKEE (reference sequence). Trimming shortened V by 2 bases and J by 2 bases, and 11 bases separated the two germline ends.

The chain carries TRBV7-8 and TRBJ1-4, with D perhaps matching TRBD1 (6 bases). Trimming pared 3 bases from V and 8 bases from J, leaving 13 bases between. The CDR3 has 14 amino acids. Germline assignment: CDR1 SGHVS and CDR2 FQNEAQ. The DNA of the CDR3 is TGTGCCAGCAGCTTCACAGGGCTGGACGAAAAACTGTTTTTT. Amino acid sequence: CASSFTGLDEKLFF.

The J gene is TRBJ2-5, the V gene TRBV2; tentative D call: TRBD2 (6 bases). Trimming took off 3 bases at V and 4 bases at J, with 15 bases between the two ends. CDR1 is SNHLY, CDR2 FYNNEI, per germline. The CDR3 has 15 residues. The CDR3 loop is CASSDIGGARETQYF. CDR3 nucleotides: TGTGCCAGCAGTGATATCGGGGGTGCGAGAGAGACCCAGTACTTC.

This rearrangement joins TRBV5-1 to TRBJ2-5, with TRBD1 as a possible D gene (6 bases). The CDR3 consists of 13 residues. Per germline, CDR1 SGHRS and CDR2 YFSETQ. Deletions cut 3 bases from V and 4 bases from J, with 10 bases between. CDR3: CASSSQGGETQYF. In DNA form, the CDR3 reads TGCGCCAGCAGCTCACAAGGGGGAGAGACCCAGTACTTC.

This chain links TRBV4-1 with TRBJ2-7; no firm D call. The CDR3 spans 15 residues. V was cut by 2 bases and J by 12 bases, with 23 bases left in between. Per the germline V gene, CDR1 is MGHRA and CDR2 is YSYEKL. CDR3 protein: CASSQYSSSSRAAYF. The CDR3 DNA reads TGCGCCAGCAGCCAATATTCGTCGTCCAGCCGGGCCGCGTACTTC.

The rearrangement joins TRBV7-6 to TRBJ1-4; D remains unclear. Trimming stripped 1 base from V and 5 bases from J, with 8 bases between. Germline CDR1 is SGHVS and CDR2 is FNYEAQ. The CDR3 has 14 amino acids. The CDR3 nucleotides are TGTGCCAGCAGCTTAGAGCAGAGAAATGAAAAACTGTTTTTT. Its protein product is CASSLEQRNEKLFF. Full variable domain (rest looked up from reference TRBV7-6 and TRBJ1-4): GAGVSQSPRYKVTKRGQDVALRCDPISGHVSLYWYRQALGQGPEFLTYFNYEAQQDKSGLPNDRFSAERPEGSISTLTIQRTEQRDSAMYRCASSLEQRNEKLFFGSGTQLSVL.

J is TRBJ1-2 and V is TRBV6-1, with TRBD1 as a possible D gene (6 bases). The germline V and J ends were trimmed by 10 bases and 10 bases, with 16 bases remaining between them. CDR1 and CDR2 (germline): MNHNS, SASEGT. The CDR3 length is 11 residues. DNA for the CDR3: TGTGCCATTGGGGACACAAGTCTCTACACCTTC. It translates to CAIGDTSLYTF.

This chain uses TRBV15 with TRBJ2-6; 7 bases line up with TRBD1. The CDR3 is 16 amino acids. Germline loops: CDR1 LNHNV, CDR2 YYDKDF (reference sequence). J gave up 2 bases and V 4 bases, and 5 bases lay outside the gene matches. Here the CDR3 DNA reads TGTGCCACCAGCACACAGACAGGGACTGGGGCCAACGTCCTGACTTTC. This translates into CATSTQTGTGANVLTF.

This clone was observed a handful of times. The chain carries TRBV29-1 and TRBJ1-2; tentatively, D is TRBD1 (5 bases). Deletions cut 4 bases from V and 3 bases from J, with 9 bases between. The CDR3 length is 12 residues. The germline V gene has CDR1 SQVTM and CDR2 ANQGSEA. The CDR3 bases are TGCAGCGTTGCGGGGCCGTACTATGGCTACACCTTC. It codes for CSVAGPYYGYTF.

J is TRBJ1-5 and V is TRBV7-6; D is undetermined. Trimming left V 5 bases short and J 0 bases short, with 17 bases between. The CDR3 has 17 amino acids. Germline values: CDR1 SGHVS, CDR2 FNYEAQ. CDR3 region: CASSHLFRTDSNQPQHF. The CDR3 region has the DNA TGTGCCAGCAGCCACTTATTTAGGACGGATAGCAATCAGCCCCAGCATTTT.

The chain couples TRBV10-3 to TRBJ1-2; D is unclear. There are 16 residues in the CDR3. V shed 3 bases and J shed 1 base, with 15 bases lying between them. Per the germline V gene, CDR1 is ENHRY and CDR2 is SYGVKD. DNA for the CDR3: TGTGCCATCAGTGATTGGTCCAAACGGGGTAACTATGGCTACACCTTC. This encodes CAISDWSKRGNYGYTF.

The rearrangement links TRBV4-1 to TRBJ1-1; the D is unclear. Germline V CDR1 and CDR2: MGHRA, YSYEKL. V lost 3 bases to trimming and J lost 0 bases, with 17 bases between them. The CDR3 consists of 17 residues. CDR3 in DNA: TGCGCCAGCAGCCAGCCTACGGGGATATATATGAACACTGAAGCTTTCTTT. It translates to CASSQPTGIYMNTEAFF.

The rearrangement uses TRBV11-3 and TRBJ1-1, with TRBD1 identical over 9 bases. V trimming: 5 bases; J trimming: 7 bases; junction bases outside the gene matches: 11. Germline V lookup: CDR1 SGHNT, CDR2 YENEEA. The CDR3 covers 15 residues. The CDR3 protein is CASSLSGTGFDEAFF. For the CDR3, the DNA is TGTGCCAGCAGCCTCTCTGGGACAGGGTTTGATGAAGCTTTCTTT.

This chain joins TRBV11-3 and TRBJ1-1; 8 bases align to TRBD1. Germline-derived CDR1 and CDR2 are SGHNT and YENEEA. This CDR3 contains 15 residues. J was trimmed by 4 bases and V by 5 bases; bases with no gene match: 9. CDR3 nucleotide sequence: TGTGCCAGCAGCCCGGACAGGGTTTGGGTCACTGAAGCTTTCTTT. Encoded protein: CASSPDRVWVTEAFF. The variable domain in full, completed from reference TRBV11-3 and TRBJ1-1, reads EAGVVQSPRYKIIEKKQPVAFWCNPISGHNTLYWYLQNLGQGPELLIRYENEEAVDDSQLPKDRFSAERLKGVDSTLKIQPAELGDSAVYLCASSPDRVWVTEAFFGQGTRLTVV.

The CDR3 DNA follows: TGTGCCAGCAGTCCCTTTGGGACTCTTATATCTGAAGCTTTCTTT. Translating gives CASSPFGTLISEAFF. V gene TRBV6-5 combines with J gene TRBJ1-1, with D possibly matching TRBD1 (5 bases). Per the germline V gene, CDR1 is MNHEY and CDR2 is SVGAGI. The V end lost 5 bases, the J end lost 6 bases, and 19 bases lay between the germline ends. The CDR3 has 15 amino acids.

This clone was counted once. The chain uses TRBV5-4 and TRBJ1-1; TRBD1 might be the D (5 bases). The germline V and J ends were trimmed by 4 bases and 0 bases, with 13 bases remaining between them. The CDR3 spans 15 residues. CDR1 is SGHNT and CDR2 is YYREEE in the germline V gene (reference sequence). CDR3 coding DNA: TGTGCCAGCAGCCCTCCGGGACTTATGAACACTGAAGCTTTCTTT. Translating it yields CASSPPGLMNTEAFF.

The CDR3 DNA reads TGTGCCAGCAGCATTGCGGGGTATGGCTACACCTTC. Amino acid sequence: CASSIAGYGYTF. J is TRBJ1-2 and V is TRBV11-2; D is unresolved. V was cut by 5 bases and J by 5 bases, with 9 bases left in between. The CDR3 is 12 amino acids. From germline, CDR1 is SGHAT and CDR2 FQNNGV.

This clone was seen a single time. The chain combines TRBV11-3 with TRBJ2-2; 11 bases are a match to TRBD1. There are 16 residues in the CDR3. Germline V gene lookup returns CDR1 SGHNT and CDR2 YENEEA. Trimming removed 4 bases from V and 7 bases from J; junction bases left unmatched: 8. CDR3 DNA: TGTGCCAGCAGCTCTCGGACAGGGGGCTTTGTCGGGGAGCTGTTTTTT. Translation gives CASSSRTGGFVGELFF.

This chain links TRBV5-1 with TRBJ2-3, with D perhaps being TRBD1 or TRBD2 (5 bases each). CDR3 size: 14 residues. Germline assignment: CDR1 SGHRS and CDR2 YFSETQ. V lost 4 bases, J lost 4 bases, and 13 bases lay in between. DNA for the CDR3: TGCGCCAGCAGCCCGAGACTGGGGGCAGATACGCAGTATTTT. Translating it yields CASSPRLGADTQYF.